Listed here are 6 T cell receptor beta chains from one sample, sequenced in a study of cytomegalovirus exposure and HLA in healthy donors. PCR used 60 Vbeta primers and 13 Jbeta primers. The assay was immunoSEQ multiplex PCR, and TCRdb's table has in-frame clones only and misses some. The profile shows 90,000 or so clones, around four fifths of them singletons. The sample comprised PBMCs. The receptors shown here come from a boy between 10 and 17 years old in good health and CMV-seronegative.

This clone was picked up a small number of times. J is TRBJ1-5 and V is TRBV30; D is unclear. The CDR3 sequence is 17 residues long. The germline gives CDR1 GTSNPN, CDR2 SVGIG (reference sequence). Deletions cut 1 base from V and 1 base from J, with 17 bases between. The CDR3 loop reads CAWSGIQQKASNQPQHF. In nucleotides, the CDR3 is TGTGCCTGGAGTGGCATCCAACAGAAGGCCAGCAATCAGCCCCAGCATTTT.

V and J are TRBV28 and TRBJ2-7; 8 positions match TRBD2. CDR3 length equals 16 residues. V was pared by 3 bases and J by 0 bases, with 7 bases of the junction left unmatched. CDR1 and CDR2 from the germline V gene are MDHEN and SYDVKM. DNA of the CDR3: TGTGCCAGCAGTTTCCCGAGCGGGGGCCACTCCTACGAGCAGTACTTC. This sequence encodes CASSFPSGGHSYEQYF.

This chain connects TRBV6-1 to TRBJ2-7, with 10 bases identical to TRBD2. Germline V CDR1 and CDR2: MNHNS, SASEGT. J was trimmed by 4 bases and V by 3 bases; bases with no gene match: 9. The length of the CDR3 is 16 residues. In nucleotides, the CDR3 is TGTGCCAGCAGTGAGCTAGCGGGGGACACTGGGTACGAGCAGTACTTC. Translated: CASSELAGDTGYEQYF.

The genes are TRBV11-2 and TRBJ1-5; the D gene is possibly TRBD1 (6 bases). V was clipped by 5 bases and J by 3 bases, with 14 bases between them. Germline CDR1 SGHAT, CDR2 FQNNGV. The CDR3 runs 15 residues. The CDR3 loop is CASSRTGTINQPQHF. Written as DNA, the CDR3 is TGTGCCAGCAGCCGCACCGGGACAATCAATCAGCCCCAGCATTTT.

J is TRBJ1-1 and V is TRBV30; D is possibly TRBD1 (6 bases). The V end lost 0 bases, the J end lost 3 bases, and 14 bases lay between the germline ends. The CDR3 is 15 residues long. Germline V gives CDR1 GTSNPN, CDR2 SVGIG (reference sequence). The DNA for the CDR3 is TGTGCCTGGAGTGTGAAGACAGGACCCTACACTGAAGCTTTCTTT. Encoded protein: CAWSVKTGPYTEAFF.

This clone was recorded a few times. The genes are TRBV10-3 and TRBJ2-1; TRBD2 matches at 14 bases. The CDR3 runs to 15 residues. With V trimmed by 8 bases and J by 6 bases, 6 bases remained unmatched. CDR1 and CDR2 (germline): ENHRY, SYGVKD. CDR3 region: CAIRLGLAGANEQFF. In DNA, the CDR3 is TGTGCCATCCGCCTGGGACTAGCGGGGGCCAATGAGCAGTTCTTC.